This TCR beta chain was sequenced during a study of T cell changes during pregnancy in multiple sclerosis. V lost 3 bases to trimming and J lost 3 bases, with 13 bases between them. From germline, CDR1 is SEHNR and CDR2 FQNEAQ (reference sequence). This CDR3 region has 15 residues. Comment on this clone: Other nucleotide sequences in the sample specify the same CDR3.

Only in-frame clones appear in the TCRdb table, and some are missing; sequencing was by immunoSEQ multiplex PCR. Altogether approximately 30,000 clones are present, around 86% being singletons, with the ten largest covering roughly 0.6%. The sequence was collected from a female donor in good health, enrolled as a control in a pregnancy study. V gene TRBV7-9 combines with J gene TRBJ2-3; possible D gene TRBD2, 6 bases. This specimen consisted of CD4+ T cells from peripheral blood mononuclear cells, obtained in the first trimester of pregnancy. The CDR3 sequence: CASSFGAGSTDTQYF. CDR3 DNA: TGTGCCAGCAGCTTTGGGGCGGGGAGTACAGATACGCAGTATTTT.